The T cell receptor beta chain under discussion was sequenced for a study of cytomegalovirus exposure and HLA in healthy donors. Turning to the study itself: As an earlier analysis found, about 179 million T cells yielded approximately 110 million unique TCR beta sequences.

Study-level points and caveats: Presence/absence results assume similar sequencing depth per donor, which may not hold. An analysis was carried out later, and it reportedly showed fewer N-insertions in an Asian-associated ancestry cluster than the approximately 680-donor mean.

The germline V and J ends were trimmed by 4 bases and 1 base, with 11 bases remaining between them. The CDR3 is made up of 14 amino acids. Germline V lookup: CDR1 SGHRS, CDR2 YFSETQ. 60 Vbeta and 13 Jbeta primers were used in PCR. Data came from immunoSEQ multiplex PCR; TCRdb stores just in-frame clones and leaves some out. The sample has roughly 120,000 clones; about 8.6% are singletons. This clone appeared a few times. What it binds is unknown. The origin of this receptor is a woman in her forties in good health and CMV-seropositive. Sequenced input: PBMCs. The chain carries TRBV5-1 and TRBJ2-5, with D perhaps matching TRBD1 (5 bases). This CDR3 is CASSAQGAQETQYF. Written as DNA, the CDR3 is TGCGCCAGCAGCGCGCAGGGCGCCCAAGAGACCCAGTACTTC.